This is a list of T cell receptor beta chains from one sample in a study of cytomegalovirus exposure and HLA in healthy donors. Profiling relied on immunoSEQ multiplex PCR, and the TCRdb table lists in-frame clones only, not all of them. The data show about 130,000 clones, more than 80% seen once. Sequencing used PBMCs. These receptors originate from a man between 35 and 55 years old in good health and CMV-seronegative. Both conserved end residues are part of each CDR3. The D gene is left open where the match is weak. Clone size is stated in some rows and not others, as once, few, many or a class when expanded.

D gene	J gene	CDR3 length	V gene	clone size	CDR3 protein	CDR3 DNA
TRBD1	TRBJ2-1	13	TRBV2	once	CASSWDRDNEQFF	TGTGCCAGCAGTTGGGACAGGGACAATGAGCAGTTCTTC
TRBD1	TRBJ1-6	15	TRBV7-2	-	CASSVRQGPNSPLHF	TGTGCCAGCAGCGTACGACAGGGACCTAATTCACCCCTCCACTTT
TRBD2	TRBJ2-5	15	TRBV27	-	CASSSGTSGQETQYF	TGTGCCAGCAGTTCGGGGACTAGCGGCCAAGAGACCCAGTACTTC
TRBD2	TRBJ2-1	16	TRBV7-6	-	CASSLLGLASYNEQFF	TGTGCCAGCAGCTTACTAGGACTAGCAAGCTACAATGAGCAGTTCTTC
TRBD1	TRBJ2-2	17	TRBV7-6	once	CASTGRTGQGISGELFF	TGTGCCAGCACGGGGAGGACGGGACAGGGTATATCCGGGGAGCTGTTTTTT
-	TRBJ1-4	16	TRBV25-1	-	CASSASTRARAEKLFF	TGTGCCAGCAGTGCGTCCACCAGGGCTCGGGCTGAAAAACTGTTTTTT
TRBD2	TRBJ2-5	13	TRBV27	-	CASTQAGVETQYF	TGTGCCAGTACACAAGCGGGAGTCGAGACCCAGTACTTC
-	TRBJ1-1	14	TRBV7-8	-	CASSLGTARAEAFF	TGTGCCAGCAGCTTAGGTACCGCGAGGGCTGAAGCTTTCTTT
TRBD2	TRBJ2-7	13	TRBV15	once	CATKTSGSYEQYF	TGTGCCACTAAAACTAGCGGGTCCTACGAGCAGTACTTC
-	TRBJ1-2	13	TRBV2	-	CASRGDIGHGYTF	TGTGCCAGCAGGGGGGACATCGGTCATGGCTACACCTTC
TRBD1	TRBJ1-5	17	TRBV28	-	CASSSITDRASNQPQHF	TGTGCCAGCAGTTCAATCACAGACAGGGCAAGCAATCAGCCCCAGCATTTT
-	TRBJ2-7	14	TRBV7-2	-	CASSREQGGYEQYF	TGTGCCAGCAGCCGGGAACAAGGGGGCTACGAGCAGTACTTC
TRBD2	TRBJ2-5	18	TRBV4-2	once	CASSQGALARGGQETQYF	TGTGCCAGCAGCCAAGGTGCCCTCGCACGGGGGGGACAAGAGACCCAGTACTTC
TRBD2	TRBJ2-1	15	TRBV4-1	-	CASGQHSGRSNEQFF	TGCGCCAGCGGTCAACATAGCGGGAGGTCAAATGAGCAGTTCTTC
TRBD2	TRBJ2-7	16	TRBV6-5	once	CASSYSGTSVLYEQYF	TGTGCCAGCAGTTACTCGGGGACTAGCGTCCTCTACGAGCAGTACTTC
TRBD1	TRBJ1-3	15	TRBV5-1	once	CASSPRTGQQDTIYF	TGCGCCAGCAGCCCGCGGACAGGGCAGCAGGACACCATATATTTT
-	TRBJ1-2	14	TRBV2	few	CASSERRANYGYTF	TGTGCCAGCAGTGAAAGGAGGGCTAACTATGGCTACACCTTC
TRBD2	TRBJ2-3	15	TRBV5-1	-	CASRLASGEYSTQYF	TGCGCCAGCAGGCTGGCTAGCGGGGAGTATAGTACGCAGTATTTT
-	TRBJ1-2	12	TRBV2	-	CASSVNRYGYTF	TGTGCCAGCAGTGTAAATCGGTATGGCTACACCTTC
-	TRBJ2-2	14	TRBV2	-	CASSVSVNTGELFF	TGTGCCAGCAGTGTCAGCGTAAACACCGGGGAGCTGTTTTTT
-	TRBJ2-3	14	TRBV4-1	-	CASKDSEVTDTQYF	TGCGCCAGCAAGGACAGCGAAGTTACAGATACGCAGTATTTT
TRBD1	TRBJ1-1	14	TRBV28	-	CASTLSQGETEAFF	TGTGCCAGCACCCTCTCACAGGGGGAAACTGAAGCTTTCTTT
-	TRBJ2-2	16	TRBV13	-	CASSLAGPTSAGELFF	TGTGCCAGCAGCTTGGCGGGACCTACGAGCGCCGGGGAGCTGTTTTTT
-	TRBJ1-1	11	TRBV29-1	-	CSVEEGAEAFF	TGCAGCGTTGAAGAAGGGGCTGAAGCTTTCTTT
-	TRBJ1-1	13	TRBV5-4	-	CASSLRGFTEAFF	TGTGCCAGCAGCTTGAGGGGATTCACTGAAGCTTTCTTT
TRBD2	TRBJ2-1	13	TRBV5-1	-	CASSFSGANEQFF	TGCGCCAGCAGCTTCAGCGGGGCGAATGAGCAGTTCTTC
TRBD1	TRBJ1-1	13	TRBV28	-	CASLGTGVTEAFF	TGTGCCAGCTTGGGGACAGGGGTCACTGAAGCTTTCTTT
-	TRBJ1-2	15	TRBV9	-	CASTEGTGHNYGYTF	TGTGCCAGCACCGAAGGAACAGGCCATAACTATGGCTACACCTTC
-	TRBJ1-5	14	TRBV18	-	CASSPDSLGSPQHF	TGTGCCAGCTCACCCGACAGTTTGGGCTCGCCCCAGCATTTT
TRBD1	TRBJ1-6	14	TRBV6-5	-	CASRPGQTNSPLHF	TGTGCCAGCAGGCCGGGACAGACGAATTCACCCCTCCACTTT
-	TRBJ2-7	14	TRBV7-2	-	CASSSGTAPYEQYF	TGTGCCAGCAGCTCCGGGACTGCACCCTACGAGCAGTACTTC
-	TRBJ1-1	13	TRBV5-4	-	CASHLERNTEAFF	TGTGCCTCACATCTAGAGAGGAACACTGAAGCTTTCTTT
-	TRBJ2-1	17	TRBV10-3	-	CAISESRGLPSYNEQFF	TGTGCCATCAGTGAGTCGCGAGGATTACCCTCCTACAATGAGCAGTTCTTC
-	TRBJ1-5	13	TRBV30	-	CAWSSDRYQPQHF	TGTGCCTGGAGCTCGGACAGATATCAGCCCCAGCATTTT
-	TRBJ2-1	17	TRBV7-2	-	CASSPPGLATGGDEQFF	TGTGCCAGCAGCCCCCCCGGGCTAGCGACGGGCGGTGATGAGCAGTTCTTC
TRBD1	TRBJ2-3	16	TRBV4-1	-	CASSQWDRFSGDTQYF	TGCGCCAGCAGCCAATGGGACAGGTTCAGTGGAGATACGCAGTATTTT
-	TRBJ1-1	15	TRBV10-3	-	CAISAGVGGDTEAFF	TGTGCCATATCCGCCGGGGTAGGAGGGGACACTGAAGCTTTCTTT
-	TRBJ1-5	14	TRBV19	-	CASSILGLGQPQHF	TGTGCCAGTAGTATATTGGGGCTCGGGCAGCCCCAGCATTTT
-	TRBJ2-3	17	TRBV25-1	-	CASTGLPHSGRQDTQYF	TGTGCCAGCACTGGACTCCCCCACTCCGGACGACAAGATACGCAGTATTTT
TRBD1	TRBJ2-5	15	TRBV4-2	few	CASSPDRGLQETQYF	TGTGCCAGCAGCCCGGACAGGGGGTTACAAGAGACCCAGTACTTC
-	TRBJ2-3	14	TRBV12-2	once	CASRPGQCTDTQYF	TGTGCAAGTCGCCCAGGACAATGCACAGATACGCAGTATTTT
TRBD1	TRBJ1-2	15	TRBV28	few	CASSYRGTANYGYTF	TGTGCCAGCAGCTACAGGGGTACCGCTAACTATGGCTACACCTTC
TRBD1	TRBJ2-4	15	TRBV19	-	CASSPVTGVRNIQYF	TGTGCCAGTAGTCCCGTGACAGGGGTCCGGAACATTCAGTACTTC
-	TRBJ1-5	13	TRBV18	-	CASSPGGDQPQHF	TGTGCCAGCTCACCCGGGGGAGATCAGCCCCAGCATTTT
TRBD2	TRBJ2-5	13	TRBV6-6	few	CAGRRGGEETQYF	TGTGCCGGCAGGAGGGGAGGGGAAGAGACCCAGTACTTC
-	TRBJ2-5	14	TRBV6-5	once	CASSSTGPQETQYF	TGTGCCAGCAGTTCTACAGGGCCCCAAGAGACCCAGTACTTC
TRBD1	TRBJ2-3	14	TRBV5-4	-	CASSLQGDTDTQYF	TGTGCCAGCAGCTTGCAGGGGGACACAGATACGCAGTATTTT
TRBD1	TRBJ1-2	14	TRBV27	-	CASRPDRGWYGYTF	TGTGCCAGCAGGCCGGACAGGGGCTGGTATGGCTACACCTTC
TRBD1	TRBJ1-2	14	TRBV5-8	-	CASSWGDRVYGYTF	TGTGCCAGCAGCTGGGGCGACAGGGTCTATGGCTACACCTTC
TRBD1	TRBJ2-3	15	TRBV5-1	-	CASSSTGTGTDTQYF	TGCGCCAGCAGCTCGACCGGGACAGGGACAGATACGCAGTATTTT
-	TRBJ2-1	15	TRBV9	-	CASSVDGAEDYEQFF	TGTGCCAGCAGCGTAGATGGAGCGGAGGACTATGAGCAGTTCTTC
-	TRBJ2-7	15	TRBV5-1	-	CASSPAQTASYEQYF	TGCGCCAGCAGCCCTGCCCAGACAGCCTCCTACGAGCAGTACTTC
-	TRBJ1-2	16	TRBV7-9	-	CASSPPPTGGGRGYTF	TGTGCCAGCAGCCCCCCGCCGACCGGGGGCGGGAGGGGCTACACCTTC
TRBD2	TRBJ2-3	14	TRBV7-7	-	CASSPGLAGGTQYF	TGTGCCAGCAGCCCCGGACTAGCGGGAGGTACGCAGTATTTT
-	TRBJ1-5	14	TRBV5-6	once	CASSLTGSNQPQHF	TGTGCCAGCAGCTTAACAGGGTCCAATCAGCCCCAGCATTTT